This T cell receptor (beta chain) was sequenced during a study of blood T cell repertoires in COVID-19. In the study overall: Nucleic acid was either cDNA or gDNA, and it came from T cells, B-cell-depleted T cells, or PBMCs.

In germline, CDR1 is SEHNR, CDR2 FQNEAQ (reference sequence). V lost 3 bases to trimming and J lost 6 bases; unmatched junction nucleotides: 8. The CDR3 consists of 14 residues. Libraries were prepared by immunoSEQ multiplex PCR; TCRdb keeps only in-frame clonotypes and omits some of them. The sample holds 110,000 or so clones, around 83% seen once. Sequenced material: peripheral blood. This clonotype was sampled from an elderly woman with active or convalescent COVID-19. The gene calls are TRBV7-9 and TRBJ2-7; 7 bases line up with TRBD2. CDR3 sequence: CASSFGGSSPEQYF. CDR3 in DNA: TGTGCCAGCAGCTTCGGCGGGAGTTCGCCCGAGCAGTACTTC.